One and the same sample provided the 31 T cell receptor beta chains below, sequenced in a study of PD-1 blockade in mismatch repair-deficient tumors. Clones were sequenced by immunoSEQ multiplex PCR, and TCRdb holds only the in-frame ones, with some missing. The sample carries 100,000 or so clones, over 65% recorded once. The specimen comprised peripheral blood, sampled about 33 weeks after starting pembrolizumab. The source is an adult with mismatch repair-deficient cancer.

The V and J genes are TRBV27 and TRBJ2-7; 8 bases align to TRBD1. Unmatched junction bases numbered 14, after V lost 5 bases and J lost 5 bases. The length of the CDR3 is 16 residues. Germline V gives CDR1 MNHEY, CDR2 SMNVEV (reference sequence). CDR3 in DNA: TGTGCCAGCAGTCCCGGACAGGGCAGAAGGTCGGACGAGCAGTACTTC. As protein: CASSPGQGRRSDEQYF.

The rearrangement links TRBV15 to TRBJ2-1; D is unclear. Looked up from germline, CDR1 is LNHNV and CDR2 is YYDKDF (reference sequence). The CDR3 is made up of 14 amino acids. Trimming shortened V by 8 bases and J by 6 bases, and 17 bases separated the two germline ends. The CDR3, as DNA: TGTGCCACCGCCCTCTCCGTTGTAGCCAATGAGCAGTTCTTC. Translating it yields CATALSVVANEQFF.

This chain uses TRBV5-1 with TRBJ1-1; D is uncertain. Per the germline V gene, CDR1 is SGHRS and CDR2 is YFSETQ. Trimming cost V 4 bases and J 6 bases, with 13 bases left between them. The CDR3 has 13 residues. In DNA, the CDR3 is TGCGCCAGCAGCCCAATCGGGTTCGCTGAAGCTTTCTTT. It encodes CASSPIGFAEAFF.

The chain links TRBV4-2 to TRBJ2-5; the D is unclear. Trimming stripped 4 bases from V and 2 bases from J, with 8 bases between. The CDR3 is 13 amino acids. CDR1 LGHNA and CDR2 YNFKEQ come from the germline V gene. CDR3 sequence (DNA): TGTGCCAGCAGCCCCCTGGAGCAAGAGACCCAGTACTTC. Translated: CASSPLEQETQYF.

This clone is medium-sized within its sample. This chain links TRBV7-2 with TRBJ1-2; D might be TRBD1 (5 bases). Germline V CDR1 and CDR2: SGHTA, FQGNSA. The CDR3 has 15 residues. Between the trimmed V and J ends, which lost 4 bases and 1 base, there was a span of 13 bases. The CDR3 coding sequence is TGTGCCAGCAGCTGGGGATCAGGGAGTAACTATGGCTACACCTTC. It is translated as CASSWGSGSNYGYTF.

J is TRBJ2-2 and V is TRBV7-9; tentatively, D is TRBD2 (5 bases). CDR3 length equals 16 residues. Germline V CDR1 and CDR2: SEHNR, FQNEAQ (reference sequence). Trimming took 0 bases from V and 1 from J, leaving 9 bases between them. Here the CDR3 reads CASSLALAQNTGELFF. The CDR3 nucleotides are TGTGCCAGCAGCTTAGCTCTAGCTCAGAACACCGGGGAGCTGTTTTTT. Complete variable domain (other parts from reference TRBV7-9 and TRBJ2-2): DTGVSQNPRHKITKRGQNVTFRCDPISEHNRLYWYRQTLGQGPEFLTYFQNEAQLEKSRLLSDRFSAERPKGSFSTLEIQRTEQGDSAMYLCASSLALAQNTGELFFGEGSRLTVL.

The V gene is TRBV27, the J gene TRBJ2-2; tentatively, D is TRBD1 (6 bases). Germline V gene sequence: CDR1 MNHEY, CDR2 SMNVEV (reference sequence). This CDR3 contains 14 residues. V lost 7 bases and J 3 bases, leaving 12 bases between the germline ends. CDR3 sequence: CASMRRTDTGELFF. Here the CDR3 DNA reads TGTGCCAGCATGCGACGGACAGACACCGGGGAGCTGTTTTTT.

This chain links TRBV11-3 with TRBJ2-2, with TRBD2 identical over 15 bases. The CDR3 is made up of 19 amino acids. The V and J ends lost 5 bases and 0 bases, in that order; junction bases with no gene match: 7. Germline assignment: CDR1 SGHNT and CDR2 YENEEA. The CDR3 nucleotides read TGTGCCAGCAGCCGTTTGGGGACTAGCGGGGGGACGAACACCGGGGAGCTGTTTTTT. Residues: CASSRLGTSGGTNTGELFF.

This chain joins TRBV7-9 and TRBJ2-2; D is possibly TRBD1 (5 bases). Germline V gives CDR1 SEHNR, CDR2 FQNEAQ (reference sequence). The V gene lost 5 bases and the J gene lost 5 bases, with 15 bases spanning the gap. CDR3 length: 15 amino acids. The CDR3 protein is CASSPQGSFTGELFF. DNA for the CDR3: TGTGCCAGCAGCCCCCAGGGATCGTTTACCGGGGAGCTGTTTTTT. The full variable domain, in which reference TRBV7-9 and TRBJ2-2 provide the parts outside the CDR3, is DTGVSQNPRHKITKRGQNVTFRCDPISEHNRLYWYRQTLGQGPEFLTYFQNEAQLEKSRLLSDRFSAERPKGSFSTLEIQRTEQGDSAMYLCASSPQGSFTGELFFGEGSRLTVL.

The rearrangement uses TRBV7-9 and TRBJ1-3; 8 nucleotides align to TRBD1. From germline, CDR1 is SEHNR and CDR2 FQNEAQ (reference sequence). The junction had 7 bases not matched to a gene; V was cut back by 5 bases and J by 4 bases. The length of the CDR3 is 15 residues. CDR3 sequence: CASSPRQGWGNTIYF. The CDR3 bases are TGTGCCAGCAGCCCCAGACAGGGGTGGGGAAACACCATATATTTT.

The chain couples TRBV5-1 to TRBJ2-5; D gene ambiguous. Germline CDR1 reads SGHRS; CDR2 reads YFSETQ. The CDR3 sequence is 12 residues long. V shed 1 base and J shed 3 bases, with 4 bases lying between them. The CDR3 is CASSLFKETQYF. CDR3 DNA: TGCGCCAGCAGCTTGTTTAAAGAGACCCAGTACTTC.

V is TRBV7-9 and J is TRBJ2-7; 7 nucleotides align to TRBD1. Germline V gene data show CDR1 as SEHNR and CDR2 as FQNEAQ (reference sequence). The CDR3 sequence is 13 residues long. With 6 bases clipped from V and 3 bases from J, the junction kept 5 bases outside the gene matches. This CDR3 is CASSLRDSYEQYF. CDR3 nucleotide sequence: TGTGCCAGCAGTCTCCGGGACAGCTACGAGCAGTACTTC.

The chain is built from TRBV5-6 and TRBJ2-7; 10 bases are a match to TRBD1. Per germline, CDR1 SGHDT and CDR2 YYEEEE. The length of the CDR3 is 15 residues. J gave up 2 bases and V 3 bases, and 5 bases lay outside the gene matches. The CDR3 DNA reads TGTGCCAGCAGCTCAAGCGGACAGGGGGCCTACGAGCAGTACTTC. Amino acid sequence: CASSSSGQGAYEQYF.

This rearrangement joins TRBV7-3 to TRBJ2-3, with D possibly being TRBD1 (6 bases). Between the trimmed V and J ends, which lost 6 bases and 0 bases, there was a span of 7 bases. There are 13 residues in the CDR3. CDR1 and CDR2 from the germline V gene are SGHTA and FQGTGA. CDR3 sequence: CASRGASTDTQYF. In DNA form, the CDR3 reads TGTGCCAGCAGGGGGGCAAGCACAGATACGCAGTATTTT.

This rearrangement joins TRBV27 to TRBJ1-5, with D uncertain. Germline V gene lookup returns CDR1 MNHEY and CDR2 SMNVEV (reference sequence). The CDR3 extends over 15 amino acids. Trimming left V 4 bases short and J 4 bases short, with 14 bases between. The CDR3 reads CASSSRFGSNQPQHF. CDR3 nucleotide sequence: TGTGCCAGCAGTTCACGGTTTGGGTCAAATCAGCCCCAGCATTTT.

This clone came up a few times. The chain joins TRBV9 to TRBJ2-7; D possibly corresponds to TRBD2 (5 bases). Trimming stripped 4 bases from V and 2 bases from J, with 13 bases between. Germline V CDR1 and CDR2: SGDLS, YYNGEE. The CDR3 is 14 amino acids. The CDR3 is CASSLGSGTYEQYF. The CDR3 DNA is TGTGCCAGCAGCCTGGGGAGCGGTACCTACGAGCAGTACTTC.

This clone was observed a handful of times. The chain joins TRBV27 to TRBJ2-7; TRBD2 agrees at 10 bases. This CDR3 comprises 16 residues. The V gene's germline CDR1 is MNHEY and CDR2 SMNVEV (reference sequence). The trim removed 4 bases at V and 1 base at J, leaving 7 bases unmatched. The CDR3: CASSWLAGVGSYEQYF. CDR3 coding DNA: TGTGCCAGCAGTTGGCTAGCGGGAGTTGGATCCTACGAGCAGTACTTC.

The chain employs TRBV27 and TRBJ2-1, with D possibly TRBD1 on 6 matching bases. Germline V gene data show CDR1 as MNHEY and CDR2 as SMNVEV (reference sequence). The V and J ends lost 6 bases and 7 bases respectively, with 10 bases between them. CDR3 size: 12 residues. CDR3 sequence: CASRQGWNEQFF. For the CDR3, the DNA is TGTGCCAGCAGGCAGGGGTGGAATGAGCAGTTCTTC.

The chain links TRBV14 to TRBJ1-1; D is ambiguous. The V end was cut by 6 bases, the J end by 1 base, with 12 bases between. The CDR3 is 14 residues long. CDR1 SGHDN and CDR2 FVKESK come from the germline V gene. The CDR3 region is CASRGDTGNTEAFF. DNA for the CDR3: TGTGCCAGCAGAGGTGACACTGGGAACACTGAAGCTTTCTTT. The entire variable domain, with the rest obtained from reference TRBV14 and TRBJ1-1, is as follows: EAGVTQFPSHSVIEKGQTVTLRCDPISGHDNLYWYRRVMGKEIKFLLHFVKESKQDESGMPNNRFLAERTGGTYSTLKVQPAELEDSGVYFCASRGDTGNTEAFFGQGTRLTVV.

A few counts support this clone. The J gene is TRBJ1-2, the V gene TRBV25-1, with 8 positions matching TRBD1. This CDR3 contains 12 residues. With V trimmed by 7 bases and J by 8 bases, 6 bases remained unmatched. Germline V gives CDR1 MGHDK, CDR2 SYGVNS. Here the CDR3 reads CASIGTGRGYTF. DNA of the CDR3: TGTGCCAGCATAGGGACAGGTAGAGGCTACACCTTC.

J is TRBJ2-3 and V is TRBV7-6; 9 nucleotides align to TRBD1. CDR1 and CDR2 (germline): SGHVS, FNYEAQ. The CDR3 is 16 residues long. V was pared by 0 bases and J by 6 bases, with 7 bases of the junction left unmatched. CDR3 in DNA: TGTGCCAGCAGCTTAGCGGGACAGGGATCCACGGATACGCAGTATTTT. It codes for CASSLAGQGSTDTQYF.

The chain recombines TRBV30 with TRBJ1-5; maybe TRBD1 (6 bases). Per the germline V gene, CDR1 is GTSNPN and CDR2 is SVGIG (reference sequence). V lost 2 bases and J 7 bases, leaving 15 bases between the germline ends. This CDR3 spans 14 amino acids. The CDR3 is CAWSTGIGEQPQHF. CDR3 coding DNA: TGTGCCTGGAGTACAGGGATAGGGGAGCAGCCCCAGCATTTT.

The DNA of the CDR3 is TGTGCCAGCAGCGTAGAGGCGCGATCCTACGAGCAGTACTTC. This sequence encodes CASSVEARSYEQYF. The chain has TRBV9 and TRBJ2-7; D is unclear. CDR1 is SGDLS and CDR2 is YYNGEE in the germline V gene. Trimming cost V 0 bases and J 1 base, with 8 bases left between them. This CDR3 has 14 residues.

The V and J genes are TRBV30 and TRBJ2-5; tentative D call: TRBD1 (6 bases). The CDR3 has 14 residues. The V end lost 0 bases, the J end lost 5 bases, and 13 bases lay between the germline ends. CDR1 GTSNPN and CDR2 SVGIG come from the germline V gene (reference sequence). In DNA form, the CDR3 reads TGTGCCTGGAGTGTAACCGGACAGCCCGAGACCCAGTACTTC. Encoded protein: CAWSVTGQPETQYF.

This clone showed up just once. The chain has TRBV30 and TRBJ1-4; tentative D call: TRBD1 (6 bases). Between the trimmed V and J ends, which lost 2 bases and 7 bases, there was a span of 17 bases. Germline loops: CDR1 GTSNPN, CDR2 SVGIG (reference sequence). The CDR3 totals 15 residues. The CDR3 is CAWSPTRTRGEKLFF. The CDR3 DNA is TGTGCCTGGAGTCCAACACGGACCAGGGGTGAAAAACTGTTTTTT.

The chain uses TRBV11-3 and TRBJ1-2; a possible D gene is TRBD1 (6 bases). CDR1 is SGHNT and CDR2 is YENEEA in the germline V gene. The CDR3 length is 13 residues. V was trimmed by 0 bases and J by 5 bases, leaving 7 bases between them. CDR3 DNA sequence: TGTGCCAGCAGCTTAGACACAGGGTATGGCTACACCTTC. It yields the protein CASSLDTGYGYTF.

The chain combines TRBV7-8 with TRBJ2-1, with TRBD2 matching 8 bases. Trimming took 3 bases from V and 0 from J; bases not matched to a gene: 4. Germline V gives CDR1 SGHVS, CDR2 FQNEAQ. The CDR3 is made up of 16 amino acids. CDR3 in amino acids: CASSFSGSSSYNEQFF. The CDR3 DNA sequence: TGTGCCAGCAGCTTCAGCGGGAGCAGCTCCTACAATGAGCAGTTCTTC. Full variable domain (outside the CDR3, taken from reference TRBV7-8 and TRBJ2-1): GAGVSQSPRYKVAKRGQDVALRCDPISGHVSLFWYQQALGQGPEFLTYFQNEAQLDKSGLPSDRFFAERPEGSVSTLKIQRTQQEDSAVYLCASSFSGSSSYNEQFFGPGTRLTVL.

The genes are TRBV11-1 and TRBJ2-7; 7 bases are shared with TRBD1. Per the germline V gene, CDR1 is SGHAT and CDR2 is FQDESV (reference sequence). The CDR3 runs 14 residues. V lost 5 bases to trimming and J lost 3 bases; unmatched junction nucleotides: 7. The CDR3 coding sequence is TGTGCCAGCAGCCGGGACAGAGGAATCTACGAGCAGTACTTC. It yields the protein CASSRDRGIYEQYF. Combining the CDR3 with reference TRBV11-1 and TRBJ2-7 gives the whole variable domain EAEVAQSPRYKITEKSQAVAFWCDPISGHATLYWYRQILGQGPELLVQFQDESVVDDSQLPKDRFSAERLKGVDSTLKIQPAELGDSAMYLCASSRDRGIYEQYFGPGTRLTVT.

V is TRBV11-2 and J is TRBJ2-1, with 10 bases identical to TRBD1. The V segment lost 5 bases and the J segment 7 bases; nucleotides outside the gene matches: 11. The CDR3 sequence is 16 residues long. Germline CDR1 and CDR2: SGHAT and FQNNGV. DNA of the CDR3: TGTGCCAGCAGCCCTTTGTCGACAGGGGGCTTGAATGAGCAGTTCTTC. The encoded protein is CASSPLSTGGLNEQFF.

The chain recombines TRBV28 with TRBJ2-7; D may be TRBD2 (5 bases). The germline gives CDR1 MDHEN, CDR2 SYDVKM. The CDR3 length is 12 residues. V lost 7 bases and J 12 bases, leaving 19 bases between the germline ends. Here the CDR3 DNA reads TGTGCCAGCACCTATGTCTCGGGGTTGTGGTACTTC. Amino acids: CASTYVSGLWYF.

The gene calls are TRBV25-1 and TRBJ2-7; 10 nucleotides agree with TRBD2. V lost 5 bases and J lost 2; bases outside the gene matches: 3. The CDR3 has 14 amino acids. CDR1 and CDR2 from the germline V gene are MGHDK and SYGVNS. In nucleotides, the CDR3 is TGTGCCAGCAGTCCTCTAGCGGGAGCCTACGAGCAGTACTTC. Translating gives CASSPLAGAYEQYF.